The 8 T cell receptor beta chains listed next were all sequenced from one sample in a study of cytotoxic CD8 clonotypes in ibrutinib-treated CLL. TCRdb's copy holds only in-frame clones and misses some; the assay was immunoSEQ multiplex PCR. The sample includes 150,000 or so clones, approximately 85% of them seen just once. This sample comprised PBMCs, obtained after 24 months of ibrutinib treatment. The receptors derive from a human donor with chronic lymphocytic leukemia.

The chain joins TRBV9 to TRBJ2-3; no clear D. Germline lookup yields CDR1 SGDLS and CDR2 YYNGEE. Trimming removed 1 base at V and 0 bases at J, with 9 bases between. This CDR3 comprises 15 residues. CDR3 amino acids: CASSVTGGSTDTQYF. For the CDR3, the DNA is TGTGCCAGCAGCGTAACGGGCGGCAGCACAGATACGCAGTATTTT.

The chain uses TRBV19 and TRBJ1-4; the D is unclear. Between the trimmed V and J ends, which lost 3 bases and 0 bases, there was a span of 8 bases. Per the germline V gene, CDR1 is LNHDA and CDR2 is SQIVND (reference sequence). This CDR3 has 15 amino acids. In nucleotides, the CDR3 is TGTGCCAGTAGTATTAGAGGGACAACTAATGAAAAACTGTTTTTT. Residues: CASSIRGTTNEKLFF. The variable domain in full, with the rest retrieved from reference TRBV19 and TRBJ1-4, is DGGITQSPKYLFRKEGQNVTLSCEQNLNHDAMYWYRQDPGQGLRLIYYSQIVNDFQKGDIAEGYSVSREKKESFPLTVTSAQKNPTAFYLCASSIRGTTNEKLFFGSGTQLSVL.

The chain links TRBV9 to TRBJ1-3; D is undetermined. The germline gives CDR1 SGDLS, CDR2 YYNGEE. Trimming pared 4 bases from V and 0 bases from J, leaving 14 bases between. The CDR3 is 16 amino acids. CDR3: CASSWEGGYSGNTIYF. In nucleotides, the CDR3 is TGTGCCAGCAGCTGGGAGGGCGGCTACTCTGGAAACACCATATATTTT.

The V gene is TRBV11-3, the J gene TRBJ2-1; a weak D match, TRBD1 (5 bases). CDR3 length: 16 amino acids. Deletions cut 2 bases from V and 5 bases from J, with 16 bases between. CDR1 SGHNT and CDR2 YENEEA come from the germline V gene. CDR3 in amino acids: CASSLNTETVDNEQFF. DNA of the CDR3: TGTGCCAGCAGCTTAAATACCGAGACAGTTGACAATGAGCAGTTCTTC. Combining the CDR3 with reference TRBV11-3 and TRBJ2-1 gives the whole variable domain EAGVVQSPRYKIIEKKQPVAFWCNPISGHNTLYWYLQNLGQGPELLIRYENEEAVDDSQLPKDRFSAERLKGVDSTLKIQPAELGDSAVYLCASSLNTETVDNEQFFGPGTRLTVL.

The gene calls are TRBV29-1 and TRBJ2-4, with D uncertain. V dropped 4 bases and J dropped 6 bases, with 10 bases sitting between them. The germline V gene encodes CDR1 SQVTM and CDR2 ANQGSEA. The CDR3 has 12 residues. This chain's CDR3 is CSVGADSNIQYF. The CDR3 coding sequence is TGCAGCGTTGGGGCAGATTCAAACATTCAGTACTTC.

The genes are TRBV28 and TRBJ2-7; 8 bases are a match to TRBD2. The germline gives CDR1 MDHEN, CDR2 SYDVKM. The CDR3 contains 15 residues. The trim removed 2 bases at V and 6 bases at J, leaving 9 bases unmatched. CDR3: CASSLGGRKSGEQYF. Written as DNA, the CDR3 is TGTGCCAGCAGTTTAGGCGGGAGGAAGAGTGGCGAGCAGTACTTC.

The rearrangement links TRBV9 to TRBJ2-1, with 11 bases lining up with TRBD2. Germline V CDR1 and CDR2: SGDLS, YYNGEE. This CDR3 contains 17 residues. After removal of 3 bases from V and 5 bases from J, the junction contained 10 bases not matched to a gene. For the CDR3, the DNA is TGTGCCAGCAGCGGGCGGGTGGAGGGACTAGCGGACAATGAGCAGTTCTTC. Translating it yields CASSGRVEGLADNEQFF.

The DNA of the CDR3 is TGTGCCAGCAGCGTCTCGGACAGGGGGTATGAAAAACTGTTTTTT. Its protein is CASSVSDRGYEKLFF. This chain uses TRBV7-9 with TRBJ1-4; TRBD1 matches 10 bases. Germline CDR1 is SEHNR and CDR2 is FQNEAQ (reference sequence). Losses at the gene ends were 5 bases for V and 6 bases for J; bases not matched to a gene: 6. The CDR3 is made up of 15 amino acids.